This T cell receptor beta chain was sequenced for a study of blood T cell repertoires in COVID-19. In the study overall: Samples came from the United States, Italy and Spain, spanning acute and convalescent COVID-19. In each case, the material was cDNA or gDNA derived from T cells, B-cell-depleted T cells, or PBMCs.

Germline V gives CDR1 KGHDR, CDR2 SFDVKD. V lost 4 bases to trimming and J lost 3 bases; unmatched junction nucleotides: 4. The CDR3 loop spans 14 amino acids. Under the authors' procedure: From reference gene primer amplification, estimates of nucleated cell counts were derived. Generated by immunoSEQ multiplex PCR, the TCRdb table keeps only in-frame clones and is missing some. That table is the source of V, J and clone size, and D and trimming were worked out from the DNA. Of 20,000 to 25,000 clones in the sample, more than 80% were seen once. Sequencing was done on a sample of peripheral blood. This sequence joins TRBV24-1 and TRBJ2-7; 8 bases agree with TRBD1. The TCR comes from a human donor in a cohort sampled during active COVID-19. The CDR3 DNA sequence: TGTGCCACCAGTGACAGTGACAGGGGCTACGAGCAGTACTTC. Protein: CATSDSDRGYEQYF.